This T cell receptor beta chain was identified during a study of blood T cells in healthy people across ages. Aged about 6 to 100, donors were systemically healthy Caucasians from Russia. It was with a sample-barcoded 5' primer and a J-beta primer mix that a second PCR of about 6 to 11 cycles was run. TCRdb fed the 5' RACE reads into MiXCR, producing one record per CDR3 protein. The sample has approximately 360,000 distinct CDR3 sequences; roughly half are singletons. This clonotype was counted between two and nine times. The CDR3 runs 14 residues. V dropped 5 bases and J dropped 11 bases, with 21 bases sitting between them. In germline, CDR1 is MDHEN, CDR2 SYDVKM.

This clonotype was obtained from a man aged 55-75 years in good health. The chain has TRBV28 and TRBJ2-5; D unresolved. The sequencing sample was made of blood. CDR3 protein: CASSPQTAALGQYF. The CDR3 nucleotides read TGTGCCAGCAGTCCACAAACCGCTGCCCTCGGGCAGTACTTC. The full variable domain, its missing parts supplied by reference TRBV28 and TRBJ2-5, is DVKVTQSSRYLVKRTGEKVFLECVQDMDHENMFWYRQDPGLGLRLIYFSYDVKMKEKGDIPEGYSVSREKKERFSLILESASTNQTSMYLCASSPQTAALGQYFGPGTRLLVL.